This T cell receptor (beta chain) was obtained from a study of blood T cells in healthy people across ages. Study as a whole: Template switching captured about one barcoded beta molecule per two T cells. Study-level points and caveats: Changes in expanded clonotypes were possibly confounded, as the CMV status of donors was unknown.

With respect to this clonotype: No antigen is known for it.

It was with a sample-barcoded 5' primer and a J-beta primer mix that a second PCR of roughly 6 to 12 cycles was run. Through a template-switch adaptor with 12 random nucleotides, each cDNA molecule received a tag. Any given sample supplied a minimum of 3 million CDR3-containing paired-end reads. From the 5' RACE reads, TCRdb called clonotypes with MiXCR, one entry per CDR3 protein. The repertoire holds hundreds of thousands of distinct CDR3 sequences, over 20% seen once, with under 4% in the top ten. This CDR3 has 12 residues. Germline values: CDR1 SQVTM, CDR2 ANQGSEA. V lost 4 bases to trimming and J lost 7 bases, with 13 bases between them.

The genes are TRBV29-1 and TRBJ2-5, with D tentatively TRBD1 (6 bases). Sample: blood. The receptor was isolated from a man aged 70-80 years in good health. CDR3 nucleotides: TGCAGCGTTGTTCCGCCAGGGGCGACCCAGTACTTC. Its translation is CSVVPPGATQYF. Looking up the rest from reference TRBV29-1 and TRBJ2-5 gives the full variable domain: SAVISQKPSRDICQRGTSLTIQCQVDSQVTMMFWYRQQPGQSLTLIATANQGSEATYESGFVIDKFPISRPNLTFSTLTVSNMSPEDSSIYLCSVVPPGATQYFGPGTRLLVL.